This entry concerns a single T cell receptor (beta chain). Its antigen is unknown. Distinct nucleotide sequences in the sample also encode this CDR3. As for the donors, each was a healthy bone marrow donor. This sample is part of a study of cytomegalovirus exposure and HLA in healthy donors. Study details: Earlier, 90 million to 140 million unique TCR beta sequences were recovered from approximately 200 million T cells by an analysis. In an early release, HLA-typed donors contributed roughly 85 million unique TCR sequences. Study results and caveats: Earlier analysis found most TCR beta V segments productive about 90% or about 30% of the time.

PCR amplification relied on 60 Vbeta primers (plus 13 Jbeta primers). The method was immunoSEQ multiplex PCR; TCRdb's version includes in-frame clones alone and lacks a portion of them. This repertoire shows about 120,000 clones, 60% to 85% found once; its top ten account for about 3%. Trimming shortened V by 1 base and J by 0 bases, and 3 bases separated the two germline ends. Germline CDR1 is SEHNR and CDR2 is FQNEAQ (reference sequence). The length of the CDR3 is 13 residues. This rearrangement joins TRBV7-9 to TRBJ1-1; D gene ambiguous. The sequence was collected from a woman aged 35 to 49 in good health and CMV-seropositive. The sample comprised PBMCs. The CDR3 DNA is TGTGCCAGCAGCTTAGATATGAACACTGAAGCTTTCTTT. Its translation: CASSLDMNTEAFF.